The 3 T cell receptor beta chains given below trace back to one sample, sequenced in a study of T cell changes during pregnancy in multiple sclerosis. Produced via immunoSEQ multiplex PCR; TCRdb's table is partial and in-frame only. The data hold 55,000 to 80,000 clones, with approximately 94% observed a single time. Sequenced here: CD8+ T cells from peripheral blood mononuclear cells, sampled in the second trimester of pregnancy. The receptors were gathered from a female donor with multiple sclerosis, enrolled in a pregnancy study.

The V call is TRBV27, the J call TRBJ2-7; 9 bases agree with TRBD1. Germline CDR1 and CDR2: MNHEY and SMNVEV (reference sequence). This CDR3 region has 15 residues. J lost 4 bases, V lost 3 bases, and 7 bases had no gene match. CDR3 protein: CASSFSGTGFYEQYF. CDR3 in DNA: TGTGCCAGCAGTTTTTCCGGGACAGGGTTTTACGAGCAGTACTTC.

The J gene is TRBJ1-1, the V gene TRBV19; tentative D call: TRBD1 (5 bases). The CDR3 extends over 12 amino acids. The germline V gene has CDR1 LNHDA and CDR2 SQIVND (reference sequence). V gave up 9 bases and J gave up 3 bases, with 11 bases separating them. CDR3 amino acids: CASGWGDTEAFF. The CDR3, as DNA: TGTGCCAGCGGTTGGGGGGACACTGAAGCTTTCTTT.

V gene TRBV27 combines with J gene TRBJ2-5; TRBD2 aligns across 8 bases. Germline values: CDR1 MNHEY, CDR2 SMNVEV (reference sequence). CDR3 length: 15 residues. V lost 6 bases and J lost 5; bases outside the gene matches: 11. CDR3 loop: CASSHGTSLYETQYF. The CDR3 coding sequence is TGTGCCAGCAGCCACGGGACTAGTTTGTACGAGACCCAGTACTTC.